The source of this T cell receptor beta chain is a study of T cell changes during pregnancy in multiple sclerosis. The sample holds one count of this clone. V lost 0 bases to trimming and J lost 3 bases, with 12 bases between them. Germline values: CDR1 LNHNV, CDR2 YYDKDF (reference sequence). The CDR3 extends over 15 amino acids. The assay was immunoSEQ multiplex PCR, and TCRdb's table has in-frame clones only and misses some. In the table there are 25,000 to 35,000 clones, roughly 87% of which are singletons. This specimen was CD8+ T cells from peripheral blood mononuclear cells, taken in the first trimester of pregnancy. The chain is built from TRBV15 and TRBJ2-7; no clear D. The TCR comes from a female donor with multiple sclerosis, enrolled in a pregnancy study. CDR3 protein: CATSRDLDSLYEQYF. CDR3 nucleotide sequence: TGTGCCACCAGCAGAGATCTTGACTCGCTCTACGAGCAGTACTTC. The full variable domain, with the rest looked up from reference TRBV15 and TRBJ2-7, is DAMVIQNPRYQVTQFGKPVTLSCSQTLNHNVMYWYQQKSSQAPKLLFHYYDKDFNNEADTPDNFQSRRPNTSFCFLDIRSPGLGDTAMYLCATSRDLDSLYEQYFGPGTRLTVT.